Below, 9 T cell receptor beta chains from the same sample are listed, as sequenced in a study of blood T cell repertoires in COVID-19. Clones were sequenced by immunoSEQ multiplex PCR, and TCRdb holds only the in-frame ones, with some missing. This sample has 200,000 to 250,000 clones, with approximately 87% found just once. Sequencing was carried out using peripheral blood. All receptors come from a man in his sixties with acute or convalescent COVID-19.

This clone was seen only a few times. This chain joins TRBV5-1 and TRBJ2-7; D is possibly TRBD1 (6 bases). The germline gives CDR1 SGHRS, CDR2 YFSETQ. CDR3 length: 13 amino acids. The V gene lost 0 bases and the J gene lost 3 bases, with 7 bases spanning the gap. CDR3 in DNA: TGCGCCAGCAGCTTGGACAGGGTCTACGAGCAGTACTTC. It translates to CASSLDRVYEQYF.

The V and J genes are TRBV30 and TRBJ2-5; 9 nucleotides line up with TRBD1. From germline, CDR1 is GTSNPN and CDR2 SVGIG (reference sequence). This CDR3 comprises 14 residues. Trimming took 2 bases from V and 4 from J; bases not matched to a gene: 5. This CDR3 reads CAWSRTGVRETQYF. The CDR3 coding sequence is TGTGCCTGGAGTCGGACAGGGGTCCGAGAGACCCAGTACTTC.

The chain couples TRBV9 to TRBJ1-2; D call uncertain. Germline CDR1 is SGDLS and CDR2 is YYNGEE. The V gene lost 4 bases and the J gene lost 10 bases, with 17 bases spanning the gap. This CDR3 has 13 amino acids. The CDR3 DNA follows: TGTGCCAGCAGCTTCCCGGGTGGCCTCGTCTACACCTTC. Encoded protein: CASSFPGGLVYTF.

The chain combines TRBV27 with TRBJ1-5, with D tentatively TRBD1 (5 bases). V lost 6 bases to trimming and J lost 0 bases, with 12 bases between them. CDR3 length: 15 amino acids. Germline lookup yields CDR1 MNHEY and CDR2 SMNVEV (reference sequence). Written as DNA, the CDR3 is TGTGCCAGCAGCTTTACAGGAGCTAGCAATCAGCCCCAGCATTTT. It codes for CASSFTGASNQPQHF.

This clone was observed once. V usage is TRBV4-3 and J usage is TRBJ1-1, with 9 nucleotides matching TRBD1. V dropped 3 bases and J dropped 0; count of bases not matched to a gene: 8. The germline CDR1 and CDR2 sequences are LGHNA and YSLEER. This CDR3 has 17 amino acids. The CDR3 DNA reads TGCGCCAGCAGCCAGCGGGGACAGGGACACATGAACACTGAAGCTTTCTTT. Translating gives CASSQRGQGHMNTEAFF.

The V and J genes are TRBV6-2 or TRBV6-3 and TRBJ1-1; D remains ambiguous. CDR3 length equals 11 residues. V lost 5 bases and J lost 8, with 9 bases in between. Germline assignment: CDR1 MNHEY and CDR2 SVGEGT. CDR3 protein: CASSKNQEAFF. The CDR3, as DNA: TGTGCCAGCAGTAAGAACCAGGAAGCTTTCTTT.

A note on this clone: The same CDR3 can be traced to other DNA sequences in this sample. The J gene is TRBJ1-2, the V gene TRBV29-1, with 8 bases aligning to TRBD1. This CDR3 region has 12 residues. CDR1 SQVTM and CDR2 ANQGSEA come from the germline V gene. V gave up 3 bases and J gave up 8 bases; unmatched junction bases: 5. CDR3 loop: CSVDGQGEGYTF. As DNA, the CDR3 is TGCAGCGTTGATGGACAGGGTGAGGGCTACACCTTC.

This chain joins TRBV10-3 and TRBJ2-3; 10 nucleotides agree with TRBD2. Losses at the gene ends were 10 bases for V and 1 base for J; bases not matched to a gene: 2. This CDR3 has 13 residues. Per the germline V gene, CDR1 is ENHRY and CDR2 is SYGVKD. Here the CDR3 reads CATGLAGTDTQYF. Written as DNA, the CDR3 is TGTGCCACCGGACTAGCGGGCACAGATACGCAGTATTTT.

V usage is TRBV27 and J usage is TRBJ2-1; D unresolved. The CDR3 is made up of 15 amino acids. Germline assignment: CDR1 MNHEY and CDR2 SMNVEV (reference sequence). Trimming left V 6 bases short and J 3 bases short, with 15 bases between. The DNA for the CDR3 is TGTGCCAGCAGCATAGCCCTTAACGGCTACAATGAGCAGTTCTTC. It encodes CASSIALNGYNEQFF.